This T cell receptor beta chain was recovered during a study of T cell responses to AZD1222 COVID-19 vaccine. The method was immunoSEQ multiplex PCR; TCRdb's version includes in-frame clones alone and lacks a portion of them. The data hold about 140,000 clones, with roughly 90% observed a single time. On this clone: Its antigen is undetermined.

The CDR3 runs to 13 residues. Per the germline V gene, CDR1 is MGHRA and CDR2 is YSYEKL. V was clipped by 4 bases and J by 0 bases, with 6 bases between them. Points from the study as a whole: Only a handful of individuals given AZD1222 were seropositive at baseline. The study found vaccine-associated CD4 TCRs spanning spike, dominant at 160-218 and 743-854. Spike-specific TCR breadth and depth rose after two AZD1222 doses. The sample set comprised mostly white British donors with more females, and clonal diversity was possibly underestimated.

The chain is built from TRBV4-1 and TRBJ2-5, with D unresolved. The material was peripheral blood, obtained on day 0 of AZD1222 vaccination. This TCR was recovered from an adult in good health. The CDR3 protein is CASSPVYQETQYF. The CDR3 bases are TGCGCCAGCAGCCCCGTTTACCAAGAGACCCAGTACTTC.